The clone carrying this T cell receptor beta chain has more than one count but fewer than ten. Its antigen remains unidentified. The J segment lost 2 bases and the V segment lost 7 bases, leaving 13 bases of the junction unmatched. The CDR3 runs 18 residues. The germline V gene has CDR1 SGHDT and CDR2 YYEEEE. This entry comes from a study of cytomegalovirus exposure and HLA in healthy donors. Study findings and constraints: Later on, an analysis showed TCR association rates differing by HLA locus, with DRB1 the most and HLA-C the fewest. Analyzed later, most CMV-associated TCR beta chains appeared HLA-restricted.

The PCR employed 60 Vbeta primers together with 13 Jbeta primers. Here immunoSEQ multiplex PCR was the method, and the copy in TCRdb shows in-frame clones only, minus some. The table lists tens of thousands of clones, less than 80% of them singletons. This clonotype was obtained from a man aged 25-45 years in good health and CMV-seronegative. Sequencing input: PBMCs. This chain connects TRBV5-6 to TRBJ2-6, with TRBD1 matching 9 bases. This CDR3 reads CASGQSGTGYAGANVLTF. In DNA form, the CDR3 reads TGTGCCAGCGGCCAATCCGGGACAGGGTATGCTGGGGCCAACGTCCTGACTTTC.